This T cell receptor (beta chain) emerged from a study of cytomegalovirus exposure and HLA in healthy donors. Study observations and caveats: Relative to equally common others, HLA-associated TCR beta chains showed greater clonal expansion in a later analysis.

For this clone: Its antigen is as yet unknown.

13 Jbeta primers and 60 Vbeta primers were used for the PCR. Profiled with immunoSEQ multiplex PCR; TCRdb holds only in-frame clones, not every one. The table has fewer than 75,000 clones, 65% to 85% seen once. This CDR3 has 13 residues. V lost 3 bases, J lost 2 bases, and 7 bases lay in between. The germline V gene has CDR1 SEHNR and CDR2 FQNEAQ (reference sequence). The source material was PBMCs. V and J are TRBV7-9 and TRBJ1-2; no clear D gene. The clonotype originates from a man in his 70s in good health and CMV-seronegative. The CDR3 sequence is CASSFFQNYGYTF. For the CDR3, the DNA is TGTGCCAGCAGCTTTTTCCAGAACTATGGCTACACCTTC.